The clone carrying this T cell receptor (beta chain) appeared many times. TCRdb recomputed calls from the RACE reads with MiXCR, one row per CDR3 protein. The sample has under 400,000 distinct CDR3 sequences; more than 4.5% are singletons. Per germline, CDR1 LGHNA and CDR2 YNFKEQ. There are 19 residues in the CDR3. V was clipped by 3 bases and J by 0 bases, with 23 bases between them. The data stem from a study of human T cells and chemical hapten exposure. Sample time point: pre-sensitization, week 0. Treatment denoted: therapeutic diphenylcyclopropenone sensitization with weekly scalp DPC. The sequencing here drew on whole blood, taken in connection with sensitization to the hapten diphenylcyclopropenone (DPC). V gene TRBV4-2 combines with J gene TRBJ1-1; D call uncertain. The sequence derives from a woman between 45 and 65 years old with alopecia areata. Some clones in this sample may be carry-over from other donors' samples. CDR3 in DNA: TGTGCCAGCAGCCAGGTCCCAGATCTGCCAGCAATCATGAACACTGAAGCTTTCTTT. Protein product: CASSQVPDLPAIMNTEAFF.